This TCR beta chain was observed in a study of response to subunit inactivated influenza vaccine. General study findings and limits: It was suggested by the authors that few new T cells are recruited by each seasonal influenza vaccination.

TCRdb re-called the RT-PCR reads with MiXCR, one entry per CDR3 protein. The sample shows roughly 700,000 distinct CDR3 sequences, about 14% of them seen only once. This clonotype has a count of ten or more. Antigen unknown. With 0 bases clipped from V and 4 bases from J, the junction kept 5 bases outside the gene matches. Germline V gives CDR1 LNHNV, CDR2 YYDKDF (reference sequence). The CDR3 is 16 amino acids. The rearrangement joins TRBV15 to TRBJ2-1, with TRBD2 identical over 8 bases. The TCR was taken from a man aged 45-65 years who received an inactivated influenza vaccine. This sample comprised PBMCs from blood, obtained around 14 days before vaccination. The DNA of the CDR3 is TGTGCCACCAGCAGAGAACTAGCGGATTTATACAATGAGCAGTTCTTC. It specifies CATSRELADLYNEQFF.